A single T cell receptor beta chain is shown here with its context. Its antigen is still unknown. Germline lookup yields CDR1 SGHDT and CDR2 YYEEEE. The CDR3 runs to 14 residues. This sample stems from a study of T cell clusters in autoimmune cytopenias. Overall study: TRB sequencing had a median approximately 52,000 reads and approximately 2,500 distinct clonotypes per sample.

About 37,500 genome equivalents of blood DNA were amplified for TRB. Findings of the study overall: Compared with active autoimmune hepatitis patients, healthy donors showed 2.5 to 3-fold more exclusive TRB clusters. TRB repertoire shifts in secondary cytopenia and chronic lymphocytic leukemia mostly reflected lymphoma, not autoimmunity.

One tube held mixed TRB-A and TRB-B primer pools for touch-down PCR. TCRdb reprocessed the multiplex PCR reads and keeps a single row for each CDR3 protein, giving no DNA. This sample's table has around 7,900 distinct CDR3 sequences. The sequenced sample was peripheral blood. This sequence joins TRBV5-6 and TRBJ2-7; TCRdb outputs TRBD1, but without DNA this stays unchecked. The sequence was collected from a human donor with an autoimmune cytopenia or autoimmune hepatitis (not recorded which). The CDR3 is CASSPPEGVGEQYF.